Shown below are 21 T cell receptor beta chains from a single sample sequenced in a study of identical twins. MiXCR, applied by TCRdb to the 5' RACE reads, yields one record per CDR3 protein. The table shows 250,000 to 350,000 distinct CDR3 sequences, with 7.5% to 9.5% occurring only once. These same records also appear under a second study, on yellow fever vaccine responses in identical twins.

Sequenced material: CD8+ T cells sorted from blood. The receptors originated from a woman between 18 and 29 years old in good health.

This clonotype appeared a single time. A much larger clone is a single base away; this may be a read error. The rearrangement links TRBV27 to TRBJ2-7; TRBD1 is a possible D gene (6 bases). This CDR3 has 14 amino acids. Germline CDR1 and CDR2: MNHEY and SMNVEV (reference sequence). The CDR3 loop is CASSYRDKPYERYF. The CDR3, as DNA: TGTGCCAGCAGTTACCGGGACAAGCCCTACGAGCGGTACTTC.

This clonotype was observed a few times. The chain employs TRBV10-3 and TRBJ2-7; 10 nucleotides line up with TRBD2. The CDR3 spans 16 residues. Germline lookup yields CDR1 ENHRY and CDR2 SYGVKD. V shed 4 bases, J shed 1 base, and the junction held 7 bases outside the gene matches. The CDR3 region is CAISGIGTSASYEQYF. DNA for the CDR3: TGTGCCATCAGTGGAATTGGGACTAGCGCGTCCTACGAGCAGTACTTC.

This clonotype was detected a few times. This rearrangement joins TRBV11-2 to TRBJ2-7; maybe TRBD2 (6 bases). This CDR3 is built from 14 residues. Per the germline V gene, CDR1 is SGHAT and CDR2 is FQNNGV. Trimming pared 4 bases from V and 0 bases from J, leaving 10 bases between. CDR3 nucleotide sequence: TGTGCCAGCAGCTACCCTAGCGACTCCTACGAGCAGTACTTC. Residues: CASSYPSDSYEQYF.

The rearrangement joins TRBV7-9 to TRBJ2-4, with 9 bases aligning to TRBD1. The CDR3 loop spans 13 amino acids. V shed 6 bases and J 9 bases; nucleotides not matched to a gene: 6. Looked up from germline, CDR1 is SEHNR and CDR2 is FQNEAQ (reference sequence). The CDR3 DNA follows: TGTGCCAGCAGATCCGGGACAGGGAGCATTCAGTACTTC. Translated: CASRSGTGSIQYF.

This clonotype was counted many times. J is TRBJ2-7 and V is TRBV28, with no clear D. There are 12 residues in the CDR3. V was cut by 3 bases and J by 6 bases, with 9 bases left in between. Germline V CDR1 and CDR2: MDHEN, SYDVKM. The CDR3 sequence: CASSFWESEQYF. DNA of the CDR3: TGTGCCAGCAGTTTTTGGGAAAGCGAGCAGTACTTC.

There are a few counts of this clonotype. V and J are TRBV6-1 and TRBJ2-3; 9 nucleotides match TRBD1. The CDR3 covers 15 residues. Germline V gene sequence: CDR1 MNHNS, CDR2 SASEGT. V was clipped by 5 bases and J by 4 bases; unmatched bases: 7. This CDR3 is CASSLTGGEADTQYF. The CDR3, as DNA: TGTGCCAGCAGTCTCACAGGGGGCGAGGCAGATACGCAGTATTTT.

The chain is built from TRBV14 and TRBJ2-7; TRBD1 matches at 9 bases. The V gene's germline CDR1 is SGHDN and CDR2 FVKESK. V shed 0 bases and J 7 bases; nucleotides not matched to a gene: 7. The CDR3 covers 15 residues. The CDR3 region has the DNA TGTGCCAGCAGCCAAGAAAATGGGGGACAGGGAGAGCAGTACTTC. Translating gives CASSQENGGQGEQYF.

This clonotype was seen only a few times. V gene TRBV11-2 combines with J gene TRBJ2-3; 7 positions match TRBD2. Germline V gives CDR1 SGHAT, CDR2 FQNNGV. The CDR3 has 17 residues. V was pared by 0 bases and J by 3 bases, with 9 bases of the junction left unmatched. The CDR3 sequence is CASSLDGEGPVTDTQYF. Written as DNA, the CDR3 is TGTGCCAGCAGCTTAGACGGGGAGGGGCCGGTGACAGATACGCAGTATTTT.

This clonotype was found a few times. The chain joins TRBV7-2 to TRBJ2-3; D gene ambiguous. Trimming took 2 bases from V and 3 from J, leaving 9 bases between them. CDR1 and CDR2 from the germline V gene are SGHTA and FQGNSA. This CDR3 region has 14 residues. Here the CDR3 reads CASSLIVGTDTQYF. The CDR3 region has the DNA TGTGCCAGCAGCTTAATTGTCGGGACAGATACGCAGTATTTT.

There are many counts of this clonotype. The CDR3 sequence is CASSLSSGGTYNEQFF. CDR3 nucleotides: TGTGCCAGCAGCTTATCTAGCGGGGGTACCTACAATGAGCAGTTCTTC. V gene TRBV7-6 combines with J gene TRBJ2-1; the match to TRBD2 covers 10 bases. The V gene end was trimmed by 2 bases and the J gene end by 2 bases; junction bases not matched to a gene: 3. The CDR3 extends over 16 amino acids. Germline V CDR1 and CDR2: SGHVS, FNYEAQ.

In its sample, this clonotype was seen a few times. This chain joins TRBV19 and TRBJ1-1; 9 nucleotides line up with TRBD1. Per the germline V gene, CDR1 is LNHDA and CDR2 is SQIVND (reference sequence). The CDR3 totals 15 residues. V dropped 4 bases and J dropped 4; count of bases not matched to a gene: 7. CDR3 DNA: TGTGCCAGTAGTAGCGAGGGACAGGGAGGCACTGAAGCTTTCTTT. Amino acids: CASSSEGQGGTEAFF.

This clonotype appeared many times. V is TRBV10-3 and J is TRBJ2-7, with 8 bases matching TRBD1. This CDR3 comprises 13 residues. V trimming: 7 bases; J trimming: 5 bases; junction bases outside the gene matches: 7. Per the germline V gene, CDR1 is ENHRY and CDR2 is SYGVKD. The CDR3 loop reads CAITRQGSDEQYF. CDR3 sequence (DNA): TGTGCCATCACTAGACAGGGGAGCGACGAGCAGTACTTC.

This clonotype was counted between two and nine times. This sequence joins TRBV25-1 and TRBJ2-1; 12 nucleotides match TRBD2. Germline V gene data show CDR1 as MGHDK and CDR2 as SYGVNS. The CDR3 sequence is 15 residues long. The V and J ends lost 3 bases and 8 bases, in that order; junction bases with no gene match: 5. This CDR3 is CASSDLAGGPHEQFF. The CDR3 region has the DNA TGTGCCAGCAGTGATCTAGCGGGAGGGCCGCATGAGCAGTTCTTC.

Only a few counts were recorded for this clonotype. This chain connects TRBV15 to TRBJ2-1, with D possibly matching TRBD2 (5 bases). This CDR3 contains 12 residues. Germline V gives CDR1 LNHNV, CDR2 YYDKDF (reference sequence). CDR3 DNA sequence: TGTTCCTTTTCCAGCGGTCACAATGAGCAGTTCTTC. Amino acids: CSFSSGHNEQFF. Using reference TRBV15 and TRBJ2-1 for the parts outside the CDR3, the full variable domain is DAMVIQNPRYQVTQFGKPVTLSCSQTLNHNVMYWYQQKSSQAPKLLFHYYDKDFNNEADTPDNFQSRRPNTSFCFLDIRSPGLGDTAMYLCSFSSGHNEQFFGPGTRLTVL.

In this sample, this clonotype turned up a few times. V and J are TRBV20-1 and TRBJ2-1; 14 bases are a match to TRBD2. CDR1 and CDR2 (germline): DFQATT, SNEGSKA (reference sequence). The CDR3 spans 19 residues. Trimming removed 0 bases from V and 2 bases from J; junction bases left unmatched: 9. As DNA, the CDR3 is TGCAGTGCTAGAGATAATGGACTAGCGGGGGGCCCCCCCTACAATGAGCAGTTCTTC. This translates into CSARDNGLAGGPPYNEQFF.

The chain combines TRBV7-9 with TRBJ2-5, with D perhaps matching TRBD1 (5 bases). Germline values: CDR1 SEHNR, CDR2 FQNEAQ (reference sequence). V shed 5 bases and J shed 5 bases, with 18 bases lying between them. CDR3 length equals 15 residues. CDR3 loop: CASSPGLQGVETQYF. Written as DNA, the CDR3 is TGTGCCAGCAGCCCTGGTCTCCAGGGTGTTGAGACCCAGTACTTC.

The rearrangement links TRBV18 to TRBJ2-7, with 7 bases that match TRBD1. The germline CDR1 and CDR2 sequences are KGHSH and LQKENI. This CDR3 has 17 residues. After removal of 2 bases from V and 1 base from J, the junction contained 11 bases not matched to a gene. The CDR3 here is CASSPVGNRGVSYEQYF. The CDR3 DNA reads as TGTGCCAGCTCACCAGTTGGAAACAGGGGTGTATCCTACGAGCAGTACTTC. Variable domain in full (rest from reference TRBV18 and TRBJ2-7): NAGVMQNPRHLVRRRGQEARLRCSPMKGHSHVYWYRQLPEEGLKFMVYLQKENIIDESGMPKERFSAEFPKEGPSILRIQQVVRGDSAAYFCASSPVGNRGVSYEQYFGPGTRLTVT.

This clonotype was observed a handful of times. The chain is built from TRBV6-5 and TRBJ2-7; D is unresolved. The CDR3 loop spans 13 amino acids. In germline, CDR1 is MNHEY, CDR2 SVGAGI. The V end was cut by 0 bases, the J end by 5 bases, with 8 bases between. CDR3 amino acids: CASSYSMGHEQYF. CDR3 bases: TGTGCCAGCAGTTACTCGATGGGCCACGAGCAGTACTTC.

This clonotype was found a few times. The chain carries TRBV20-1 and TRBJ2-7; 11 bases are shared with TRBD2. Germline V gene data show CDR1 as DFQATT and CDR2 as SNEGSKA (reference sequence). V was pared by 0 bases and J by 6 bases, with 7 bases of the junction left unmatched. The CDR3 is 15 residues long. The DNA of the CDR3 is TGCAGTGCTAGAGATTATTTAGCGGGAGGGCTCGAGCAGTACTTC. Translation: CSARDYLAGGLEQYF.

The sample holds many counts of this clonotype. The J gene is TRBJ2-3, the V gene TRBV29-1; tentatively, D is TRBD2 (6 bases). Between the trimmed V and J ends, which lost 6 bases and 5 bases, there was a span of 15 bases. The CDR3 runs 13 residues. Germline CDR1 reads SQVTM; CDR2 reads ANQGSEA. Written as DNA, the CDR3 is TGCAGCGTCGACCTACTAGCTCTAGATACGCAGTATTTT. Translated: CSVDLLALDTQYF.

The chain couples TRBV5-1 to TRBJ2-2; D is uncertain. V dropped 4 bases and J dropped 7 bases, with 11 bases sitting between them. The CDR3 runs to 13 residues. Per the germline V gene, CDR1 is SGHRS and CDR2 is YFSETQ. The CDR3 is CASSPPSLGELFF. CDR3 bases: TGCGCCAGCAGCCCCCCCAGTCTCGGGGAGCTGTTTTTT. Complete variable domain (other parts from reference TRBV5-1 and TRBJ2-2): KAGVTQTPRYLIKTRGQQVTLSCSPISGHRSVSWYQQTPGQGLQFLFEYFSETQRNKGNFPGRFSGRQFSNSRSEMNVSTLELGDSALYLCASSPPSLGELFFGEGSRLTVL.